This T cell receptor (beta chain) was recorded in a study of blood T cell repertoires in COVID-19. About the study: From T cells, B-cell-depleted T cells, or PBMCs came the material, which was cDNA or gDNA.

CDR3 length: 13 residues. Germline trimming cut 7 bases from V and 0 bases from J; bases unmatched to any gene: 6. Germline values: CDR1 SQVTM, CDR2 ANQGSEA. Recruited during active infection, patients (from Seattle) were subsequently followed longitudinally. Libraries were prepared by immunoSEQ multiplex PCR; TCRdb keeps only in-frame clonotypes and omits some of them. The sample includes more than 85,000 clones, approximately 90% seen only once; the top ten take about 4.2%. The chain uses TRBV29-1 and TRBJ2-7; 7 bases align to TRBD2. The origin of this receptor is a human donor with COVID-19, enrolled during active disease. The donor label of this sample is uncertain. The sample taken for sequencing was peripheral blood. The CDR3 DNA reads as TGCAGCGCTACTAGCGCATACTCCTACGAGCAGTACTTC. Translated: CSATSAYSYEQYF.